The sequence of this T cell receptor beta chain was determined in a study of blood T cell repertoires in COVID-19. Study information: From T cells, B-cell-depleted T cells, or PBMCs came the material, which was cDNA or gDNA.

The assay was immunoSEQ multiplex PCR, and TCRdb's table has in-frame clones only and misses some. This sample yields some 120,000 clones, of which roughly 90% are seen a single time; less than 8% belongs to the top ten. Germline CDR1 reads SGHTA; CDR2 reads FQGNSA. This CDR3 spans 15 amino acids. Trimming stripped 2 bases from V and 6 bases from J, with 16 bases between. The V and J genes are TRBV7-2 and TRBJ1-2; D perhaps matches TRBD1 (6 bases). The TCR originated in a man in his forties or fifties with acute or convalescent COVID-19. The specimen was peripheral blood. The CDR3 is CASSLLGGQVDGYTF. The CDR3 nucleotides are TGTGCCAGCAGCTTACTTGGGGGCCAAGTTGATGGCTACACCTTC.